Below, 3 T cell receptor beta chains from the same sample are listed, as sequenced in a study of blood T cell repertoires in COVID-19. Only in-frame clones appear in the TCRdb table, and some are missing; sequencing was by immunoSEQ multiplex PCR. The sample shows under 300,000 clones, 80% to 90% of them seen only once. The sample consisted of peripheral blood. These receptors were taken from a man aged 25 to 45 who had recovered from COVID-19.

The V and J genes are TRBV5-1 and TRBJ2-2, with 11 bases lining up with TRBD1. CDR1 is SGHRS, CDR2 YFSETQ, per germline. This CDR3 is built from 16 residues. V lost 4 bases, J lost 4 bases, and 6 bases stayed unmatched. CDR3 sequence (DNA): TGCGCCAGCAGCCTTACCGGGACAGGGGGCACCGGGGAGCTGTTTTTT. This codes for CASSLTGTGGTGELFF.

The chain joins TRBV9 to TRBJ2-3; 7 nucleotides line up with TRBD2. Looked up from germline, CDR1 is SGDLS and CDR2 is YYNGEE. After removal of 3 bases from V and 2 bases from J, the junction contained 3 bases not matched to a gene. This CDR3 has 14 amino acids. Written as DNA, the CDR3 is TGTGCCAGCAGCGGGCGGGAGACCACAGATACGCAGTATTTT. Translation: CASSGRETTDTQYF.

This chain links TRBV29-1 with TRBJ2-7; TRBD1 might be the D (7 bases). CDR1 SQVTM and CDR2 ANQGSEA come from the germline V gene. This CDR3 contains 16 residues. The V gene lost 6 bases and the J gene lost 0 bases, with 21 bases spanning the gap. The CDR3 bases are TGCAGCGTGGTCCAGCAGGGGGGCCTTAGCTCCTACGAGCAGTACTTC. It yields the protein CSVVQQGGLSSYEQYF.